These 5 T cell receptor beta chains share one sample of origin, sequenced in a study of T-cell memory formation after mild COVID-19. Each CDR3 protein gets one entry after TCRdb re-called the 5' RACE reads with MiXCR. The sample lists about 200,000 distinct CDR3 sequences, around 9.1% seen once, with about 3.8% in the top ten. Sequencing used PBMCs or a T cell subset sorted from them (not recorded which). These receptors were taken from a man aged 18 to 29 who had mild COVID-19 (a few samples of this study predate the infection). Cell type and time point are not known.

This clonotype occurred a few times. DNA for the CDR3: TGCGCCAGCAGCCTAGGCGATACTAGCGGGGGGGAAATCTACGAGCAGTACTTC. It translates to CASSLGDTSGGEIYEQYF. This chain joins TRBV5-1 and TRBJ2-7; 13 bases align to TRBD2. With 4 bases clipped from V and 3 bases from J, the junction kept 13 bases outside the gene matches. The germline V gene has CDR1 SGHRS and CDR2 YFSETQ. The CDR3 is 18 residues long.

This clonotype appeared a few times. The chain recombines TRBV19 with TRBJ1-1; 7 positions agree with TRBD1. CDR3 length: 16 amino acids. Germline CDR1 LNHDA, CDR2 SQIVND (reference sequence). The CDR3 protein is CASARTGGNLNTEAFF. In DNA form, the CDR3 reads TGTGCTTCTGCCCGGACAGGAGGAAATCTGAACACTGAAGCTTTCTTT. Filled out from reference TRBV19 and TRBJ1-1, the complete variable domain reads DGGITQSPKYLFRKEGQNVTLSCEQNLNHDAMYWYRQDPGQGLRLIYYSQIVNDFQKGDIAEGYSVSREKKESFPLTVTSAQKNPTAFYLCASARTGGNLNTEAFFGQGTRLTVV.

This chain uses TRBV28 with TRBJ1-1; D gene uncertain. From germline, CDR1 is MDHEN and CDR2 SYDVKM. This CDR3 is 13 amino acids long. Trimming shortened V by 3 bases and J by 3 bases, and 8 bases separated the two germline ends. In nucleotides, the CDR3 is TGTGCCAGCAGTTTCCAGTCATACACTGAAGCTTTCTTT. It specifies CASSFQSYTEAFF.

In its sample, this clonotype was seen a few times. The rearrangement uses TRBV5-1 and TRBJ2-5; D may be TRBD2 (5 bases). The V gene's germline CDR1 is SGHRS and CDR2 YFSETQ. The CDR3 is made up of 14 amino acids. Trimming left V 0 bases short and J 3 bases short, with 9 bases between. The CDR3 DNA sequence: TGCGCCAGCAGCTTGGCGTCGGGGAAAGAGACCCAGTACTTC. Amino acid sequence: CASSLASGKETQYF.

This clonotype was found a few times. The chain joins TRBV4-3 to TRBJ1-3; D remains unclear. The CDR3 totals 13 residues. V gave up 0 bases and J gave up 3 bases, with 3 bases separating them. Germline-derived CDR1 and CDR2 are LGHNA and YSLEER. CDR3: CASSQEDGNTIYF. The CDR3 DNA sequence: TGCGCCAGCAGCCAAGAAGATGGAAACACCATATATTTT.